This T cell receptor beta chain was sequenced for a study of T cell responses to AZD1222 COVID-19 vaccine. The assay was immunoSEQ multiplex PCR, and TCRdb's table has in-frame clones only and misses some. The sample records some 190,000 clones, approximately 92% being singletons. This clone has a single count. The antigen is undetermined. Whole-study results and caveats: Regions left unmutated in variants are reportedly the target of nearly half of spike-specific TCRs. Only five or six individuals given AZD1222 were seropositive at baseline. Clonal diversity may have been underestimated in mostly white British donors. Two AZD1222 administrations were followed by greater Spike-specific TCR breadth and depth.

This receptor was taken from an adult in good health. The sample in question was peripheral blood, obtained on day 0 of AZD1222 vaccination.

The DNA for the CDR3 is TGTGCCAGCAGCGACTCTGGCGTCTACACTGAAGCTTTCTTT. Its translation is CASSDSGVYTEAFF. The chain couples TRBV6-5 to TRBJ1-1; D remains unclear. V gave up 6 bases and J gave up 3 bases, with 14 bases separating them. The CDR3 covers 14 residues. Germline V gene sequence: CDR1 MNHEY, CDR2 SVGAGI.